This TCR beta chain appears in the sequencing data of a study of blood T cell repertoires in COVID-19. This CDR3 has 16 amino acids. CDR1 SEHNR and CDR2 FQNEAQ come from the germline V gene (reference sequence). V lost 5 bases, J lost 6 bases, and 9 bases stayed unmatched. Sequencing used immunoSEQ multiplex PCR; TCRdb keeps in-frame clones, though not all of them. The table shows 100,000 to 150,000 clones, with 65% to 90% occurring only once. The receptor was isolated from a man older than 75 with active or convalescent COVID-19. The gene calls are TRBV7-9 and TRBJ2-2; 10 positions match TRBD1. Material: peripheral blood. CDR3 DNA: TGTGCCAGCAGCCCCCCAGGGACAGGGGTGGCCGGGGAGCTGTTTTTT. Its translation is CASSPPGTGVAGELFF. The variable domain in full, with the rest retrieved from reference TRBV7-9 and TRBJ2-2, is DTGVSQNPRHKITKRGQNVTFRCDPISEHNRLYWYRQTLGQGPEFLTYFQNEAQLEKSRLLSDRFSAERPKGSFSTLEIQRTEQGDSAMYLCASSPPGTGVAGELFFGEGSRLTVL.